A single sample is the source of the 32 T cell receptor beta chains below, sequenced in a study of response to subunit inactivated influenza vaccine. MiXCR, run by TCRdb on the RT-PCR reads, gives a single entry per CDR3 protein. The sample records approximately 170,000 distinct CDR3 sequences, around 12% being singletons. These records were also assigned to another study, of T cells expressing NK-cell markers. That paper adds: Generation of TCR beta cDNA was performed by 5'RACE template switching incorporating UMIs.

Sequencing used CD8+ T cells sorted from PBMCs, obtained approximately 13 days after vaccination. The receptors shown here come from a man aged 50-59 years who received an inactivated influenza vaccine.

This clonotype was seen repeatedly, ten times or more. The chain has TRBV12-3 or TRBV12-4 and TRBJ2-2, with D perhaps TRBD1 or TRBD2 (5 bases each). Trimming removed 6 bases from V and 2 bases from J, with 16 bases in between. CDR3 length: 16 residues. Here the CDR3 DNA reads TGTGCCAGCAGCCCAGCCGGGACCGGCAACACCGGGGAGCTGTTTTTT. Translation: CASSPAGTGNTGELFF.

Many counts were recorded for this clonotype. This chain uses TRBV11-2 with TRBJ1-1; D gene uncertain. Germline V CDR1 and CDR2: SGHAT, FQNNGV. The V end lost 5 bases, the J end lost 1 base, and 14 bases lay between the germline ends. The CDR3 is 15 residues long. The CDR3 reads CASSELEGWNTEAFF. The DNA of the CDR3 is TGTGCCAGCAGCGAATTGGAAGGGTGGAACACTGAAGCTTTCTTT.

The chain has TRBV6-1 and TRBJ2-7; D is unresolved. CDR3 size: 13 residues. Trimming pared 3 bases from V and 6 bases from J, leaving 12 bases between. Per germline, CDR1 MNHNS and CDR2 SASEGT. As DNA, the CDR3 is TGTGCCAGCAGTGACCCGCCCCGCGGCGAGCAGTACTTC. Translated, it gives CASSDPPRGEQYF.

This rearrangement joins TRBV18 to TRBJ2-1; D tentatively fits TRBD1 or TRBD2 (5 bases each). Germline V CDR1 and CDR2: KGHSH, LQKENI. Trimming pared 4 bases from V and 6 bases from J, leaving 13 bases between. The CDR3 length is 14 residues. The CDR3 DNA reads as TGTGCCAGCTCACTGGGGACCGCTTTCAATGAGCAGTTCTTC. This sequence encodes CASSLGTAFNEQFF.

This clonotype was observed a few times. The chain couples TRBV5-1 to TRBJ2-1, with 9 positions matching TRBD2. After removal of 0 bases from V and 6 bases from J, the junction contained 7 bases not matched to a gene. The CDR3 contains 16 residues. Germline lookup yields CDR1 SGHRS and CDR2 YFSETQ. CDR3 in DNA: TGCGCCAGCAGCTTGGAAGGGCGGGGGGGCCGCAATGAGCAGTTCTTC. Its translation: CASSLEGRGGRNEQFF.

V usage is TRBV12-3 or TRBV12-4 and J usage is TRBJ2-1, with D perhaps matching TRBD2 (6 bases). The CDR3 loop spans 18 amino acids. The V gene lost 2 bases and the J gene lost 0 bases, with 17 bases spanning the gap. CDR3 coding DNA: TGTGCCAGCAGTTTATCGAGCGGGCTGGCCTCCTCCTACAATGAGCAGTTCTTC. Its translation: CASSLSSGLASSYNEQFF.

The chain uses TRBV28 and TRBJ2-1; D remains unclear. Trimming took off 5 bases at V and 6 bases at J, with 8 bases between the two ends. CDR1 is MDHEN, CDR2 SYDVKM, per germline. The CDR3 is made up of 12 amino acids. The CDR3 DNA reads TGTGCCAGCAGTGTACACCCCAATGAGCAGTTCTTC. It codes for CASSVHPNEQFF.

This clonotype turned up a few times. This chain uses TRBV20-1 with TRBJ1-2; D call uncertain. V was trimmed by 4 bases and J by 5 bases, leaving 5 bases between them. There are 10 residues in the CDR3. Germline-derived CDR1 and CDR2 are DFQATT and SNEGSKA (reference sequence). Here the CDR3 DNA reads TGCAGTGCTATATTGTATGGCTACACCTTC. Residues: CSAILYGYTF.

The genes are TRBV5-6 and TRBJ2-2; the D call may be TRBD1 or TRBD2 (5 bases each). Germline CDR1 and CDR2: SGHDT and YYEEEE. This CDR3 is 16 amino acids long. The V gene lost 4 bases and the J gene lost 1 base, with 14 bases spanning the gap. The CDR3 DNA reads as TGTGCCAGCAGCAATCGGGGCAGAAGGAACACCGGGGAGCTGTTTTTT. Its protein is CASSNRGRRNTGELFF.

The chain is built from TRBV12-3 or TRBV12-4 and TRBJ2-3, with no clear D. Trimming left V 7 bases short and J 5 bases short, with 10 bases between. The CDR3 loop spans 12 amino acids. Written as DNA, the CDR3 is TGTGCCAGCACAATTGGCATAGATACGCAGTATTTT. Encoded protein: CASTIGIDTQYF.

In its sample, this clonotype was seen a few times. The rearrangement uses TRBV29-1 and TRBJ1-2; D is uncertain. The germline V gene encodes CDR1 SQVTM and CDR2 ANQGSEA. V was pared by 1 base and J by 4 bases, with 7 bases between. The CDR3 length is 12 residues. In nucleotides, the CDR3 is TGCAGCGTTGAAGGGGCCCCCTATGGCTACACCTTC. The encoded protein is CSVEGAPYGYTF.

V usage is TRBV4-3 and J usage is TRBJ1-5; D perhaps matches TRBD1 (6 bases). There are 15 residues in the CDR3. V lost 1 base and J 8 bases, leaving 15 bases between the germline ends. The germline V gene encodes CDR1 LGHNA and CDR2 YSLEER. The CDR3 reads CASSQGGAPWEPQHF. In nucleotides, the CDR3 is TGCGCCAGCAGCCAAGGGGGGGCCCCCTGGGAGCCCCAGCATTTT.

The CDR3 DNA is TGTGCCAGCAGTCCACCCTCGACAAGATACGAGCAGTACTTC. Translated, it gives CASSPPSTRYEQYF. J is TRBJ2-7 and V is TRBV28; D not certain. V lost 5 bases to trimming and J lost 4 bases, with 15 bases between them. CDR1 and CDR2 from the germline V gene are MDHEN and SYDVKM. The CDR3 loop spans 14 amino acids.

The table lists this clonotype with a few counts. The CDR3 DNA follows: TGTGCCAGCAGCCTAAGGACAGGGCCGTTAAGCTCCTATAATTCACCCCTCCACTTT. This codes for CASSLRTGPLSSYNSPLHF. The chain is built from TRBV11-2 and TRBJ1-6; 8 bases align to TRBD1. The CDR3 runs 19 residues. The germline CDR1 and CDR2 sequences are SGHAT and FQNNGV. V lost 5 bases to trimming and J lost 0 bases; unmatched junction nucleotides: 12.

This chain joins TRBV30 and TRBJ1-5; D unclear. CDR3 length: 13 residues. Germline V lookup: CDR1 GTSNPN, CDR2 SVGIG (reference sequence). Trimming shortened V by 3 bases and J by 4 bases, and 10 bases separated the two germline ends. The DNA of the CDR3 is TGTGCCTGGAGGGGATATGGGAATCAGCCCCAGCATTTT. Its protein is CAWRGYGNQPQHF.

The table lists this clonotype with a few counts. The rearrangement uses TRBV29-1 and TRBJ2-3; possibly TRBD1 for D (6 bases). The germline V and J ends were trimmed by 7 bases and 7 bases, with 18 bases remaining between them. Germline V CDR1 and CDR2: SQVTM, ANQGSEA. The CDR3 sequence is 13 residues long. The CDR3 coding sequence is TGCAGCGCCCGGGACACCTCTTCATATACGCAGTATTTT. It codes for CSARDTSSYTQYF.

This chain uses TRBV30 with TRBJ2-3; D uncertain. Trimming cost V 4 bases and J 1 base, with 9 bases left between them. The germline V gene encodes CDR1 GTSNPN and CDR2 SVGIG (reference sequence). This CDR3 comprises 13 residues. The chain's CDR3 is CAWTVARTDTQYF. For the CDR3, the DNA is TGTGCCTGGACGGTCGCTCGCACAGATACGCAGTATTTT.

This clonotype is medium-sized (0.01 to 0.1%). The chain links TRBV5-1 to TRBJ1-5; TRBD1 matches at 12 bases. The germline V gene encodes CDR1 SGHRS and CDR2 YFSETQ. The CDR3 has 16 amino acids. V trimming: 0 bases; J trimming: 7 bases; junction bases outside the gene matches: 5. This CDR3 is CASSLAGTGGLQPQHF. CDR3 sequence (DNA): TGCGCCAGCAGCTTGGCCGGGACAGGGGGCCTCCAGCCCCAGCATTTT.

This clonotype was recorded many times. The chain is built from TRBV28 and TRBJ2-5; TRBD1 agrees at 11 bases. The CDR3 length is 15 residues. The germline V gene has CDR1 MDHEN and CDR2 SYDVKM. V was pared by 8 bases and J by 2 bases, with 7 bases of the junction left unmatched. The CDR3 sequence: CASRPGQGVQETQYF. DNA of the CDR3: TGTGCCAGCCGTCCGGGACAGGGGGTTCAAGAGACCCAGTACTTC.

The chain couples TRBV7-2 to TRBJ2-7; a weak D match, TRBD2 (6 bases). Trimming took off 5 bases at V and 2 bases at J, with 13 bases between the two ends. This CDR3 is built from 14 residues. Germline loops: CDR1 SGHTA, CDR2 FQGNSA. The CDR3 DNA follows: TGTGCCAGCAGCAAGGACTATGGAGCCTACGAGCAGTACTTC. Its protein is CASSKDYGAYEQYF.

This clonotype was seen a few times. This chain uses TRBV25-1 with TRBJ2-7; D remains unclear. Germline V gene data show CDR1 as MGHDK and CDR2 as SYGVNS. This CDR3 has 12 residues. V lost 8 bases to trimming and J lost 0 bases, with 8 bases between them. The CDR3 region has the DNA TGTGCCAGCGGAGAAAGCTCCTACGAGCAGTACTTC. It encodes CASGESSYEQYF.

This clonotype was seen more than once but under ten times. V and J are TRBV29-1 and TRBJ2-7; 7 nucleotides align to TRBD2. V shed 2 bases, J shed 4 bases, and the junction held 5 bases outside the gene matches. Germline CDR1 reads SQVTM; CDR2 reads ANQGSEA. The CDR3 consists of 13 residues. In DNA form, the CDR3 reads TGCAGCGTTGAACGCGGGAGTAAGTACGAGCAGTACTTC. It yields the protein CSVERGSKYEQYF.

CDR3 loop: CASSLVRGAFTDTQYF. CDR3 DNA: TGTGCCAGCAGCTTAGTCCGGGGGGCCTTCACAGATACGCAGTATTTT. The rearrangement uses TRBV13 and TRBJ2-3; D may be TRBD2 (7 bases). Germline V gene sequence: CDR1 PRHDT, CDR2 FYEKMQ (reference sequence). V lost 1 base and J lost 2, with 13 bases in between. The CDR3 extends over 16 amino acids.

The V call is TRBV28, the J call TRBJ2-1; 10 bases fit TRBD2. The CDR3 loop spans 16 amino acids. Germline assignment: CDR1 MDHEN and CDR2 SYDVKM. The trim removed 6 bases at V and 9 bases at J, leaving 14 bases unmatched. CDR3 loop: CASRGTSDKDHGEQFF. The CDR3 DNA reads as TGTGCCAGCAGAGGGACTAGCGACAAAGACCACGGTGAGCAGTTCTTC.

This clonotype has just a few counts. The chain joins TRBV27 to TRBJ2-4; tentatively, D is TRBD1 (6 bases). Germline V gives CDR1 MNHEY, CDR2 SMNVEV (reference sequence). The CDR3 loop spans 15 amino acids. V lost 5 bases and J lost 4, with 15 bases in between. This chain's CDR3 is CASSDTPGQKNIQYF. The DNA of the CDR3 is TGTGCCAGCAGTGATACGCCGGGACAAAAAAACATTCAGTACTTC.

This rearrangement joins TRBV18 to TRBJ2-7; TRBD1 might be the D (6 bases). V shed 4 bases and J shed 5 bases, with 18 bases lying between them. Germline V gene data show CDR1 as KGHSH and CDR2 as LQKENI. The CDR3 extends over 15 amino acids. The CDR3 DNA sequence: TGTGCCAGCTCACGCCAGGACAGTCTAAAGAACGAGCAGTACTTC. This sequence encodes CASSRQDSLKNEQYF. Complete variable domain (other parts from reference TRBV18 and TRBJ2-7): NAGVMQNPRHLVRRRGQEARLRCSPMKGHSHVYWYRQLPEEGLKFMVYLQKENIIDESGMPKERFSAEFPKEGPSILRIQQVVRGDSAAYFCASSRQDSLKNEQYFGPGTRLTVT.

Ten or more counts support this clonotype. In DNA form, the CDR3 reads TGTGCCAGCAGCTTGGGATGGTTCGCGAACACCGGGGAGCTGTTTTTT. Amino acid sequence: CASSLGWFANTGELFF. The chain carries TRBV5-5 and TRBJ2-2; D not resolved. The V and J ends lost 0 bases and 0 bases respectively, with 9 bases between them. Germline CDR1 reads SGHKS; CDR2 reads YYEKEE (reference sequence). This CDR3 is built from 16 residues.

DNA for the CDR3: TGTGCCAGCAGCGCGGACAGGGGCGAGCAGTACTTC. Protein product: CASSADRGEQYF. The gene calls are TRBV11-2 and TRBJ2-7, with 9 bases that match TRBD1. The ends lost 5 bases at V and 6 bases at J; junction bases unmatched: 2. In germline, CDR1 is SGHAT, CDR2 FQNNGV. The CDR3 is 12 residues long.

The chain couples TRBV12-3 or TRBV12-4 to TRBJ2-5; D remains ambiguous. Trimming stripped 2 bases from V and 2 bases from J, with 15 bases between. The CDR3 is 16 amino acids. Here the CDR3 reads CASSLSSPHLQETQYF. The CDR3 coding sequence is TGTGCCAGCAGTTTATCAAGTCCCCACTTACAAGAGACCCAGTACTTC.

CDR3 protein: CASSLAGGRSDTQYF. The CDR3 DNA sequence: TGTGCCAGCAGCTTAGCGGGAGGGCGTAGTGATACGCAGTATTTT. The chain joins TRBV11-1 to TRBJ2-3; 7 bases fit TRBD2. Trimming took 0 bases from V and 6 from J; bases not matched to a gene: 6. The CDR3 loop spans 15 amino acids. Germline loops: CDR1 SGHAT, CDR2 FQDESV (reference sequence).

This chain's CDR3 is CAISEWGQATINTGELFF. For the CDR3, the DNA is TGTGCCATCAGTGAGTGGGGACAGGCCACAATTAACACCGGGGAGCTGTTTTTT. The V call is TRBV10-3, the J call TRBJ2-2; 8 bases fit TRBD1. V dropped 1 base and J dropped 2; count of bases not matched to a gene: 9. The germline V gene encodes CDR1 ENHRY and CDR2 SYGVKD. CDR3 length equals 18 residues.

The J gene is TRBJ2-3, the V gene TRBV6-2 or TRBV6-3; perhaps TRBD2 as D (5 bases). The CDR3 is 23 residues long. The V gene's germline CDR1 is MNHEY and CDR2 SVGEGT. Trimming took off 4 bases at V and 2 bases at J, with 37 bases between the two ends. The DNA of the CDR3 is TGTGCCAGCAGTTCCCTTTCTGGGATTGCGGGTGGCAGCGCCCCAGTGCACACAGATACGCAGTATTTT. Its translation is CASSSLSGIAGGSAPVHTDTQYF.